The 23 T cell receptor beta chains below all came from one sample that was sequenced in a study of blood T cell repertoires in COVID-19. Only in-frame clones appear in the TCRdb table, and some are missing; sequencing was by immunoSEQ multiplex PCR. The table records about 210,000 clones, less than 85% of them present only once. Sample: peripheral blood. These receptors all stem from a woman aged 70-85 years with acute or convalescent COVID-19.

The V gene is TRBV9, the J gene TRBJ2-1; the D gene is possibly TRBD2 (5 bases). From germline, CDR1 is SGDLS and CDR2 YYNGEE. The ends were cut back, 3 bases at V and 0 bases at J, with 10 bases in the middle. The CDR3 has 15 amino acids. The CDR3 is CASSAERSSYNEQFF. As DNA, the CDR3 is TGTGCCAGCAGCGCGGAGCGGAGCTCCTACAATGAGCAGTTCTTC.

There are a few counts of this clone. The chain carries TRBV15 and TRBJ2-7, with D possibly being TRBD1 (6 bases). This CDR3 has 15 amino acids. With 4 bases removed from V and 6 bases from J, the gap between germline ends came to 19 bases. Germline CDR1 reads LNHNV; CDR2 reads YYDKDF (reference sequence). The CDR3 region is CATSTDRTALGEQYV. The CDR3 DNA reads TGTGCCACCAGCACTGACAGGACAGCCCTCGGCGAGCAGTACGTC.

This rearrangement joins TRBV18 to TRBJ1-6; 11 bases map to TRBD1. Germline CDR1 KGHSH, CDR2 LQKENI. The CDR3 contains 17 residues. J gave up 10 bases and V 1 base, and 9 bases lay outside the gene matches. Here the CDR3 reads CASSPQAPGQGGSPLHF. In nucleotides, the CDR3 is TGTGCCAGCTCACCACAAGCACCGGGACAGGGGGGATCACCCCTCCACTTT. The full variable domain, rest sourced from reference TRBV18 and TRBJ1-6, is NAGVMQNPRHLVRRRGQEARLRCSPMKGHSHVYWYRQLPEEGLKFMVYLQKENIIDESGMPKERFSAEFPKEGPSILRIQQVVRGDSAAYFCASSPQAPGQGGSPLHFGNGTRLTVT.

The V and J genes are TRBV7-3 and TRBJ2-2; 10 bases are shared with TRBD1. V was clipped by 5 bases and J by 3 bases; unmatched bases: 9. Germline CDR1 reads SGHTA; CDR2 reads FQGTGA. The length of the CDR3 is 17 residues. CDR3 nucleotides: TGTGCCAGCAGCCCAGGACAGGGGGTGTCATACACCGGGGAGCTGTTTTTT. Its translation: CASSPGQGVSYTGELFF.

V gene TRBV3-1 (or the pseudogene TRBV3-2) combines with J gene TRBJ2-7, with D perhaps matching TRBD2 (5 bases). CDR3 length equals 12 residues. The V end lost 0 bases, the J end lost 5 bases, and 5 bases lay between the germline ends. Germline V gene sequence: CDR1 LGHDT, CDR2 YNNKEL (reference sequence). The CDR3 region has the DNA TGTGCCAGCAGCCAAGACGGGGACGAGCAGTACTTC. Translation gives CASSQDGDEQYF.

This clone has only one observation. V usage is TRBV29-1 and J usage is TRBJ1-2; TRBD1 matches at 7 bases. The CDR3 consists of 14 residues. The germline gives CDR1 SQVTM, CDR2 ANQGSEA. V trimming: 3 bases; J trimming: 0 bases; junction bases outside the gene matches: 4. The CDR3 DNA reads as TGCAGCGTTGAGACAGGGACGGCTAACTATGGCTACACCTTC. Protein product: CSVETGTANYGYTF.

DNA for the CDR3: TGTGCCACCAGCAGAGGAACTAGCGGGGGCACCCGGGAGCAGTTCTTC. Encoded protein: CATSRGTSGGTREQFF. The gene calls are TRBV15 and TRBJ2-1; 11 positions agree with TRBD2. CDR1 LNHNV and CDR2 YYDKDF come from the germline V gene (reference sequence). There are 16 residues in the CDR3. The V segment lost 1 base and the J segment 10 bases; nucleotides outside the gene matches: 9.

The rearrangement joins TRBV30 to TRBJ2-5; 12 bases agree with TRBD2. Germline-derived CDR1 and CDR2 are GTSNPN and SVGIG (reference sequence). The CDR3 loop spans 15 amino acids. Unmatched junction bases numbered 6, after V lost 2 bases and J lost 5 bases. The CDR3 region is CAWSQRLAGVETQYF. For the CDR3, the DNA is TGTGCCTGGAGTCAACGACTAGCGGGGGTTGAGACCCAGTACTTC.

The gene calls are TRBV3-1 (or the pseudogene TRBV3-2) and TRBJ2-3; tentative D call: TRBD1 (6 bases). The CDR3 has 14 amino acids. V was cut by 3 bases and J by 4 bases, with 11 bases left in between. CDR1 and CDR2 from the germline V gene are LGHDT and YNNKEL (reference sequence). DNA of the CDR3: TGTGCCAGCAGCCATGGGGACACTTCAGATACGCAGTATTTT. Translated, it gives CASSHGDTSDTQYF.

The CDR3 sequence is CASSEFGGGRETQYF. CDR3 DNA: TGTGCCAGCAGTGAATTCGGTGGAGGGAGAGAGACCCAGTACTTC. This rearrangement joins TRBV25-1 to TRBJ2-5; possibly TRBD2 for D (6 bases). CDR1 is MGHDK and CDR2 is SYGVNS in the germline V gene. V gave up 1 base and J gave up 4 bases, with 13 bases separating them. The CDR3 runs 15 residues.

The V and J genes are TRBV14 and TRBJ2-5; tentative D call: TRBD1 (5 bases). V was pared by 8 bases and J by 2 bases, with 9 bases between. This CDR3 spans 12 amino acids. CDR1 and CDR2 from the germline V gene are SGHDN and FVKESK. CDR3 sequence (DNA): TGTGCCAGCGGACACAGACAAGAGACCCAGTACTTC. Translation: CASGHRQETQYF.

The genes are TRBV30 and TRBJ1-5, with D possibly being TRBD1 (5 bases). CDR1 is GTSNPN, CDR2 SVGIG, per germline (reference sequence). Trimming took 0 bases from V and 9 from J, leaving 9 bases between them. This CDR3 contains 12 residues. The CDR3 here is CAWSVLGGPQHF. CDR3 bases: TGTGCCTGGAGTGTACTCGGGGGGCCCCAGCATTTT.

The chain couples TRBV27 to TRBJ1-6; D not certain. Trimming removed 7 bases from V and 8 bases from J, with 9 bases in between. Germline loops: CDR1 MNHEY, CDR2 SMNVEV (reference sequence). The CDR3 spans 12 residues. CDR3 protein: CASTTRDSPLHF. The CDR3, as DNA: TGTGCCAGCACCACTAGGGATTCACCCCTCCACTTT.

V and J are TRBV5-1 and TRBJ2-3, with 7 bases identical to TRBD2. Germline CDR1 is SGHRS and CDR2 is YFSETQ. V lost 2 bases to trimming and J lost 2 bases; unmatched junction nucleotides: 5. The CDR3 has 15 residues. The CDR3 nucleotides are TGCGCCAGCAGCTTCGCGGGACTACACACAGATACGCAGTATTTT. Amino acid sequence: CASSFAGLHTDTQYF. The complete variable domain, with remaining parts taken from reference TRBV5-1 and TRBJ2-3, reads KAGVTQTPRYLIKTRGQQVTLSCSPISGHRSVSWYQQTPGQGLQFLFEYFSETQRNKGNFPGRFSGRQFSNSRSEMNVSTLELGDSALYLCASSFAGLHTDTQYFGPGTRLTVL.

The genes are TRBV2 and TRBJ2-7; possibly TRBD2 for D (6 bases). The CDR3 is 13 residues long. Germline V gives CDR1 SNHLY, CDR2 FYNNEI. V dropped 2 bases and J dropped 4 bases, with 9 bases sitting between them. CDR3 bases: TGTGCCAGCAGTGAATGGGGGGAGTACGAGCAGTACGTC. As protein: CASSEWGEYEQYV.

This clone was seen a handful of times. The chain carries TRBV15 and TRBJ2-4; 8 positions agree with TRBD1. Germline CDR1 LNHNV, CDR2 YYDKDF (reference sequence). V dropped 8 bases and J dropped 5; count of bases not matched to a gene: 2. This CDR3 has 12 amino acids. The CDR3: CATGTGENIQYF. The CDR3 DNA follows: TGTGCCACCGGGACAGGTGAAAACATTCAGTACTTC. Based on the CDR3 plus reference TRBV15 and TRBJ2-4, the full variable domain is DAMVIQNPRYQVTQFGKPVTLSCSQTLNHNVMYWYQQKSSQAPKLLFHYYDKDFNNEADTPDNFQSRRPNTSFCFLDIRSPGLGDTAMYLCATGTGENIQYFGAGTRLSVL.

This clone has a single count. The gene calls are TRBV5-8 and TRBJ1-5; 11 bases fit TRBD1. The CDR3 runs to 16 residues. Germline lookup yields CDR1 SGHTS and CDR2 YDEGEE. Trimming at V came to 4 bases and at J to 4 bases, leaving 7 bases not matched to a gene. The CDR3 spells CASSAAGTGGNQPQHF. The CDR3 DNA is TGTGCCAGCAGCGCGGCCGGGACAGGGGGAAATCAGCCCCAGCATTTT.

As DNA, the CDR3 is TGTGCCACCAGCTCGACATGGACAGATACGCAGTATTTT. Translation gives CATSSTWTDTQYF. V and J are TRBV24-1 and TRBJ2-3; D not certain. The CDR3 loop spans 13 amino acids. Trimming shortened V by 7 bases and J by 3 bases, and 10 bases separated the two germline ends. Germline CDR1 reads KGHDR; CDR2 reads SFDVKD.

The rearrangement joins TRBV27 to TRBJ2-5, with TRBD2 identical over 11 bases. Germline CDR1 MNHEY, CDR2 SMNVEV (reference sequence). CDR3 length: 14 amino acids. The V segment lost 6 bases and the J segment 2 bases; nucleotides outside the gene matches: 2. This chain's CDR3 is CASRRTSGQETQYF. The DNA of the CDR3 is TGTGCCAGCAGGAGGACTAGCGGGCAAGAGACCCAGTACTTC.

CDR3 bases: TGTGCCAGCAGCTCCAGACCCGGGGGGGGAGGGGAGCTGTTTTTT. Its protein is CASSSRPGGGGELFF. V usage is TRBV7-8 and J usage is TRBJ2-2, with 8 positions matching TRBD2. The CDR3 is 15 residues long. V shed 4 bases and J 8 bases; nucleotides not matched to a gene: 9. Germline V lookup: CDR1 SGHVS, CDR2 FQNEAQ.

The chain has TRBV9 and TRBJ2-3; tentative D call: TRBD2 (5 bases). Looked up from germline, CDR1 is SGDLS and CDR2 is YYNGEE. The length of the CDR3 is 16 residues. The V end lost 4 bases, the J end lost 4 bases, and 19 bases lay between the germline ends. CDR3 coding DNA: TGTGCCAGCAGCTCCGCTGGGCTAGTCGGGGCAGATACGCAGTATTTT. Its protein is CASSSAGLVGADTQYF.

The chain has TRBV3-1 (or the pseudogene TRBV3-2) and TRBJ2-7; D remains unclear. The germline V gene encodes CDR1 LGHDT and CDR2 YNNKEL (reference sequence). The germline V and J ends were trimmed by 3 bases and 3 bases, with 6 bases remaining between them. The CDR3 is 12 amino acids. The CDR3 loop reads CASSHGGYEQYF. For the CDR3, the DNA is TGTGCCAGCAGCCACGGCGGCTACGAGCAGTACTTC.

The genes are TRBV30 and TRBJ1-6; 7 nucleotides match TRBD1. CDR3 length equals 17 residues. With 3 bases clipped from V and 0 bases from J, the junction kept 8 bases outside the gene matches. Looked up from germline, CDR1 is GTSNPN and CDR2 is SVGIG (reference sequence). The chain's CDR3 is CAWRADRLYSYNSPLHF. The CDR3 bases are TGTGCCTGGAGGGCGGACAGGTTATACTCCTATAATTCACCCCTCCACTTT.